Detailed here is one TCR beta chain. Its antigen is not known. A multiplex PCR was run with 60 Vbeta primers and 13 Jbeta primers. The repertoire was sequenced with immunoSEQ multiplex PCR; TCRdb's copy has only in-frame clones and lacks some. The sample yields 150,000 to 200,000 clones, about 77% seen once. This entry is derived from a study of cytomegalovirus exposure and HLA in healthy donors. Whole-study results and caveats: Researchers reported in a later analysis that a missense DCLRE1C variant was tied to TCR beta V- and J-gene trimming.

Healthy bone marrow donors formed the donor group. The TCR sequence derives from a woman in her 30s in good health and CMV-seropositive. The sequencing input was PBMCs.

CDR3 coding DNA: TGTGCCAGCAGGCCTACAGGGAATAGCAATCAGCCCCAGCATTTT. This sequence encodes CASRPTGNSNQPQHF. The chain links TRBV28 to TRBJ1-5, with a tentative D call TRBD1 (6 bases). Germline CDR1 reads MDHEN; CDR2 reads SYDVKM. Trimming removed 6 bases at V and 0 bases at J, with 12 bases between. The CDR3 has 15 amino acids.